The 5 T cell receptor beta chains below were found in one sample sequenced in a study of T cell responses to AZD1222 COVID-19 vaccine. Sequencing was performed with immunoSEQ multiplex PCR; in TCRdb, only in-frame clones are kept and a portion is missing. The table includes more than 110,000 clones, about 93% detected once. Source: peripheral blood, taken on day 0 of AZD1222 vaccination. These receptors were taken from an adult in good health.

The chain couples TRBV19 to TRBJ2-2, with TRBD2 matching 7 bases. This CDR3 comprises 16 residues. The ends lost 0 bases at V and 6 bases at J; junction bases unmatched: 7. Germline CDR1 LNHDA, CDR2 SQIVND (reference sequence). CDR3 residues: CASSIDAGAFAGELFF. The CDR3 nucleotides read TGTGCCAGTAGTATAGATGCGGGAGCGTTCGCCGGGGAGCTGTTTTTT.

The chain employs TRBV7-9 and TRBJ1-1; 8 bases fit TRBD1. With V trimmed by 2 bases and J by 1 base, 15 bases remained unmatched. The length of the CDR3 is 19 residues. The germline gives CDR1 SEHNR, CDR2 FQNEAQ (reference sequence). The CDR3 region has the DNA TGTGCCAGCAGCTTAACTTCGGACAGGGTGAGGTATCAGAACACTGAAGCTTTCTTT. Encoded protein: CASSLTSDRVRYQNTEAFF.

The V and J genes are TRBV20-1 and TRBJ2-2; D call uncertain. V was clipped by 2 bases and J by 6 bases, with 4 bases between them. Germline CDR1 DFQATT, CDR2 SNEGSKA (reference sequence). The CDR3 extends over 11 amino acids. CDR3 coding DNA: TGCAGTGCTAGACGGGCCGGGGAGCTGTTTTTT. Translation: CSARRAGELFF.

On this clone: This is likely a read error, given that the CDR3 carries no conserved phenylalanine or tryptophan at its end. The DNA is omitted, as the CDR3 cannot be located on it reliably, and the CDR3 follows TCRdb's listing. The CDR3 here is CASSDLTGG. This sequence joins TRBV6-4 and TRBJ2-3; TRBD1, the D gene given by the table, was not confirmed from the DNA. From its first to its last residue, the CDR3 has 9 amino acids. The germline V gene has CDR1 MRHNA and CDR2 SNTAGT.

The chain uses TRBV10-3 and TRBJ2-5; 7 nucleotides align to TRBD2. The CDR3 runs 14 residues. Germline V gene sequence: CDR1 ENHRY, CDR2 SYGVKD. Trimming took 4 bases from V and 2 from J; bases not matched to a gene: 4. CDR3 protein: CAISAPSGQETQYF. CDR3 nucleotide sequence: TGTGCCATCAGTGCGCCTAGCGGTCAAGAGACCCAGTACTTC.